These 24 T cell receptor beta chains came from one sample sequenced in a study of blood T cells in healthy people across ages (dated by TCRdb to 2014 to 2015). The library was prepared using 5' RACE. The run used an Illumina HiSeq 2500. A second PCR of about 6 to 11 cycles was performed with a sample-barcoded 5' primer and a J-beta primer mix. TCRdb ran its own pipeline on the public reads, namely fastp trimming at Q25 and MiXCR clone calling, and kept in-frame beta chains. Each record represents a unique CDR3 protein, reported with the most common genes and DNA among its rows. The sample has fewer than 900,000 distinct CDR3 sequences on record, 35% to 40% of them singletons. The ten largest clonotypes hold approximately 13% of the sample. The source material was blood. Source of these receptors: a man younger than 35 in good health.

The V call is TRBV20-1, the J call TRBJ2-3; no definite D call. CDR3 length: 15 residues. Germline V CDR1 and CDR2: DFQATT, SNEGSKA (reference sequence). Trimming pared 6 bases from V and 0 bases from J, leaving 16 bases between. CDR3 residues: CSASDLTRSTDTQYF. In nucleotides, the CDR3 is TGCAGTGCCAGCGACTTGACAAGGAGCACAGATACGCAGTATTTT.

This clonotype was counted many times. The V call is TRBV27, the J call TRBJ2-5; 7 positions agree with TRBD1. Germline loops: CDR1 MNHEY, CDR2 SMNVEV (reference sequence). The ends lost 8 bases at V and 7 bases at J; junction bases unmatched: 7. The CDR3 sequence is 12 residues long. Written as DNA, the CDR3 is TGTGCCAGCCGGACAGGTTCCAGGACCCAGTACTTC. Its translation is CASRTGSRTQYF.

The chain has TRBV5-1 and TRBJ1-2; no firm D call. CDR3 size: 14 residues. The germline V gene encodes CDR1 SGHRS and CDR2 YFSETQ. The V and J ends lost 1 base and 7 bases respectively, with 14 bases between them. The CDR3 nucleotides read TGCGCCAGCAGCTTGAAGGTGGGAGTTTTTGGCTACACCTTC. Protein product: CASSLKVGVFGYTF.

The CDR3 region has the DNA TGTGCCAGCAGTTTAGTTAGGGGGAGCTCCTACAATGAGCAGTACTTC. This encodes CASSLVRGSSYNEQYF. The chain joins TRBV12-3 or TRBV12-4 to TRBJ2-1; possible D gene TRBD1, 6 bases. The assigned J gene may be wrong: the sequence end matches TRBJ2-7 better. This CDR3 contains 16 residues.

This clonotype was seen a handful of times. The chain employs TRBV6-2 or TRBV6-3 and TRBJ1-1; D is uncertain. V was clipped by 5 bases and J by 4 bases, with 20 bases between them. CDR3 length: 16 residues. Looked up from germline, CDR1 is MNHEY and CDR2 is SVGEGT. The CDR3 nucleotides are TGTGCCAGCAGTCCCGACCTTACAGTGGCGGGCACTGAAGCTTTCTTT. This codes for CASSPDLTVAGTEAFF.

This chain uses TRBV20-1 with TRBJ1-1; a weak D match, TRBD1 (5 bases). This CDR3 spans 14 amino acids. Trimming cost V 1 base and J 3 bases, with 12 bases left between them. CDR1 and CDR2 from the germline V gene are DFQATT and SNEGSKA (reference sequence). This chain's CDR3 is CSARGDSLYTEAFF. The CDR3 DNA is TGCAGTGCTAGAGGAGACAGTCTTTACACTGAAGCTTTCTTT.

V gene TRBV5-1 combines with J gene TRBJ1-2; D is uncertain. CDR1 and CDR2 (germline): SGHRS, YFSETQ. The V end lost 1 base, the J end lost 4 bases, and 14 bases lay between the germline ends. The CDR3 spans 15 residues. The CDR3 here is CASSLLPRTIYGYTF. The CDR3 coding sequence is TGCGCCAGCAGCTTGCTCCCCAGGACGATCTATGGCTACACCTTC.

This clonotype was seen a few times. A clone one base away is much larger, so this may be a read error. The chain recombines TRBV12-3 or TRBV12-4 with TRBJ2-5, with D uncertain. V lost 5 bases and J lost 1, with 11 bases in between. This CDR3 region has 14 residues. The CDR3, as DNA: TGTGCCAGCAGTGTCCGAGCTATCCAAGAGACCCAGTACTTC. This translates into CASSVRAIQETQYF.

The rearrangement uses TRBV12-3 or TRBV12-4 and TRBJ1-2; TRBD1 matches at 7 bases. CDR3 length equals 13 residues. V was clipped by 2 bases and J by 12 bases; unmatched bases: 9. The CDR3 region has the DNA TGTGCCAGCAGTTTAAGAGGAGGGCAGGGGGACACCTTC. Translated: CASSLRGGQGDTF.

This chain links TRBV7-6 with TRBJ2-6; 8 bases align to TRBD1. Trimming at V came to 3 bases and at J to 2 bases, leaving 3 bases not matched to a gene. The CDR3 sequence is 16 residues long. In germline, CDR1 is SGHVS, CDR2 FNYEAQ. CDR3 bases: TGTGCCAGCAGCTTTTCACAGGGGGCTGGGGCCAACGTCCTGACTTTC. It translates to CASSFSQGAGANVLTF.

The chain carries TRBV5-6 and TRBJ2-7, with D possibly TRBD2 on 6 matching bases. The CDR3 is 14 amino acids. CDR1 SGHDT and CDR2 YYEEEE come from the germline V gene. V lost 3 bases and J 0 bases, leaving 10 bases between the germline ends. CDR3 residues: CASSSGGVSYEQYF. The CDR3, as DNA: TGTGCCAGCAGCTCCGGGGGTGTCTCCTACGAGCAGTACTTC.

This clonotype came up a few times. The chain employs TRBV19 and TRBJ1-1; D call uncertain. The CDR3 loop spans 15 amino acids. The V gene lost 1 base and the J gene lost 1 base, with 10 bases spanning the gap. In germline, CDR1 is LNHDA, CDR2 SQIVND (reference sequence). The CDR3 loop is CASSIAARGNTEAFF. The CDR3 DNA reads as TGTGCCAGTAGTATAGCCGCCCGGGGGAACACTGAAGCTTTCTTT.

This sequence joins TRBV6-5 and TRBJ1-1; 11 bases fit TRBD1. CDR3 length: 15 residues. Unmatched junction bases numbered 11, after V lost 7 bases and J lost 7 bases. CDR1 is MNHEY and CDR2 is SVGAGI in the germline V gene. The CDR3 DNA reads TGTGCCAGCACCCGCCCTGGGACAGGGGGAGGTGAAGCTTTCTTT. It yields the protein CASTRPGTGGGEAFF.

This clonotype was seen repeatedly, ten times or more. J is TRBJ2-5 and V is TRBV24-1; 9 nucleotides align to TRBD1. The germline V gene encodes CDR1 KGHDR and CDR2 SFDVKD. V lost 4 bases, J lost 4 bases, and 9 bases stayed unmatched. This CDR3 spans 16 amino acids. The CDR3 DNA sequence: TGTGCCACCAGTGACCGACCGGGACAGGGCCCAGAGACCCAGTACTTC. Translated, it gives CATSDRPGQGPETQYF.

The CDR3 DNA reads as TGTGCCAGCAGTCCGGGGGGACTAGCGGGGATGAGCACCGGGGAGCTGTTTTTT. Translation: CASSPGGLAGMSTGELFF. The rearrangement joins TRBV12-3 or TRBV12-4 to TRBJ2-2; 13 bases line up with TRBD2. J gave up 4 bases and V 5 bases, and 10 bases lay outside the gene matches. The CDR3 runs to 18 residues.

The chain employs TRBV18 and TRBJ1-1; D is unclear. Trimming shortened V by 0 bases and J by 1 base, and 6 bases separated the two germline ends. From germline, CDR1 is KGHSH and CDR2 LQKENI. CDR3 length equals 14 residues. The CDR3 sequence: CASSPPGWNTEAFF. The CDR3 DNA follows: TGTGCCAGCTCACCACCGGGTTGGAACACTGAAGCTTTCTTT.

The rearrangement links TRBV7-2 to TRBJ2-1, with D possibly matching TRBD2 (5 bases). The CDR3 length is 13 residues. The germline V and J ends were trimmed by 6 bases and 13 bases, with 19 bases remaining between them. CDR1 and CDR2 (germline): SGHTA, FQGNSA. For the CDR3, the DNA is TGTGCCAGCAGATCCGATGAGGGAGAGACACAGTTCTTC. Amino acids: CASRSDEGETQFF.

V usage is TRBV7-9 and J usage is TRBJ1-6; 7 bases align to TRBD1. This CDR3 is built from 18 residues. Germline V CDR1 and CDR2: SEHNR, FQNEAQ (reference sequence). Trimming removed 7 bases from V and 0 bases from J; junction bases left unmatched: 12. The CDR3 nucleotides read TGTGCCAGCACCCTGGGTGCAGGGGGAAGCTCCTATAATTCACCCCTCCACTTT. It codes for CASTLGAGGSSYNSPLHF. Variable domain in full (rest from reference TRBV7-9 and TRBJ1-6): DTGVSQNPRHKITKRGQNVTFRCDPISEHNRLYWYRQTLGQGPEFLTYFQNEAQLEKSRLLSDRFSAERPKGSFSTLEIQRTEQGDSAMYLCASTLGAGGSSYNSPLHFGNGTRLTVT.

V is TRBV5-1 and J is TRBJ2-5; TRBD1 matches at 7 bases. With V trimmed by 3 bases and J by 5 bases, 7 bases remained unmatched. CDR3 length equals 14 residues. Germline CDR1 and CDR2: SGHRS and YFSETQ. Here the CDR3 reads CASSYQQGKETQYF. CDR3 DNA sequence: TGCGCCAGCAGCTACCAACAGGGGAAGGAGACCCAGTACTTC.

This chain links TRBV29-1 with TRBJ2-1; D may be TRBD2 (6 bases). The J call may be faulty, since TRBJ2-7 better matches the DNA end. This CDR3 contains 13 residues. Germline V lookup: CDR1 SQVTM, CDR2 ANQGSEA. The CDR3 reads CSVASESYNEQYF. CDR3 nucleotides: TGCAGCGTGGCTAGCGAGTCCTACAATGAGCAGTACTTC.

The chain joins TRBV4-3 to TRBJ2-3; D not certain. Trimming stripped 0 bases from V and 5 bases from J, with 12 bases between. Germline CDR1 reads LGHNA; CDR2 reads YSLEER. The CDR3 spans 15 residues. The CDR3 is CASSQDHLVGDTQYF. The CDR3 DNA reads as TGCGCCAGCAGCCAAGACCACCTAGTCGGAGATACGCAGTATTTT.

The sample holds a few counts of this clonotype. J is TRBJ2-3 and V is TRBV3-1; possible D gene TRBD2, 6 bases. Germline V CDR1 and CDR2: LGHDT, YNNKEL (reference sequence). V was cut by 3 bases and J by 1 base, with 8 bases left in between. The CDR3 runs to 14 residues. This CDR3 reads CASSHPGGTDTQYF. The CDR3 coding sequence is TGTGCCAGCAGCCACCCGGGAGGCACAGATACGCAGTATTTT.

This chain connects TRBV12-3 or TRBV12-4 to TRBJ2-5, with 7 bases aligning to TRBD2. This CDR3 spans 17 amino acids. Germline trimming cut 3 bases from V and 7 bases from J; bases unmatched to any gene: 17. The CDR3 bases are TGTGCCAGCAGTTTTTTCGCCGGGGGGTTGGCTAAAGGGACCCAGTACTTC. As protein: CASSFFAGGLAKGTQYF.

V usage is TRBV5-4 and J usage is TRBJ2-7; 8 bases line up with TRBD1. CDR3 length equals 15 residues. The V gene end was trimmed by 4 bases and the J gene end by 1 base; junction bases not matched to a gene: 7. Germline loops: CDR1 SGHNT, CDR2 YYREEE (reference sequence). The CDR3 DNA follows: TGTGCCAGCAGCCGACCGGGACAGGCTTCCTACGAGCAGTACTTC. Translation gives CASSRPGQASYEQYF.